The TCR beta chain under discussion was sequenced for a study of T-cell memory formation after mild COVID-19. In the study overall: TCR clusters mostly belonged to single donors. Broader study findings: There were some responding clones in pre-infection memory, which suggested that cross-reactive memory had joined. CD4/CD8 balance held among clones contracting day 15 to 85, and later expanders leaned CD4+.

CDR3 length: 14 amino acids. CDR1 is SGHTA and CDR2 is FQGNSA in the germline V gene. Trimming removed 0 bases from V and 8 bases from J, with 11 bases in between. By share, this clonotype counts as medium-sized. What it binds is not known. TCRdb ran MiXCR on the 5' RACE reads and lists one entry per CDR3 protein. The sample holds about 110,000 distinct CDR3 sequences, roughly 19% seen once. Sample: PBMCs or a T cell subset sorted from them (not recorded which). This TCR was recovered from a man aged 18 to 29 who had mild COVID-19 (a few samples of this study predate the infection). Cell type and time point are not known. The genes are TRBV7-2 and TRBJ2-4, with a tentative D call TRBD1 (6 bases). The CDR3 loop reads CASSLAAGVDIQYF. CDR3 DNA sequence: TGTGCCAGCAGCTTAGCCGCAGGGGTGGACATTCAGTACTTC.